The present entry profiles one T cell receptor beta chain with its context. The method was immunoSEQ multiplex PCR; TCRdb's version includes in-frame clones alone and lacks a portion of them. The sample consists of about 150,000 clones, over 85% of them appearing once. The sample comes from a study of blood T cell repertoires in COVID-19. For the study at large: Samples taken during acute and convalescent COVID-19 were collected in the United States, Italy and Spain. The cDNA or gDNA used as material had been derived from T cells, B-cell-depleted T cells, or PBMCs.

The CDR3 spans 14 residues. V was cut by 1 base and J by 2 bases, with 6 bases left in between. In germline, CDR1 is SGDLS, CDR2 YYNGEE. The sample taken for sequencing was peripheral blood. The chain couples TRBV9 to TRBJ2-2; D gene unclear. This receptor was obtained from a human donor in a cohort sampled during active COVID-19. The CDR3 loop is CASSVSSNTGELFF. Here the CDR3 DNA reads TGTGCCAGCAGCGTAAGCTCCAACACCGGGGAGCTGTTTTTT. The whole variable domain, remainder taken from reference TRBV9 and TRBJ2-2, is DSGVTQTPKHLITATGQRVTLRCSPRSGDLSVYWYQQSLDQGLQFLIQYYNGEERAKGNILERFSAQQFPDLHSELNLSSLELGDSALYFCASSVSSNTGELFFGEGSRLTVL.